The 2 T cell receptor beta chains in this list originate from one sample, sequenced in a study of beta chain features in type 1 diabetes. Reverse transcription of all isolated RNA meant that expressed TCRB transcripts were sequenced. Assay: immunoSEQ multiplex PCR; the TCRdb copy retains only in-frame clones and omits some. There are 240,000 or so clones in the sample; about 25% occur only once, and around 4% lies in the top ten. The source material was central memory CD4+ T cells from blood. The receptors here all came from a man younger than 45 in good health.

This chain joins TRBV10-3 and TRBJ2-5; perhaps TRBD2 as D (6 bases). The CDR3 runs to 16 residues. V was cut by 0 bases and J by 5 bases, with 16 bases left in between. CDR1 is ENHRY and CDR2 is SYGVKD in the germline V gene. CDR3 sequence (DNA): TGTGCCATCAGTGAGTCGACCGGGGGACGGAAGGAGACCCAGTACTTC. This sequence encodes CAISESTGGRKETQYF.

The chain combines TRBV5-6 with TRBJ1-2; D may be TRBD1 (5 bases). V was shortened by 4 bases and J by 2 bases, with 9 bases between the two germline ends. The germline CDR1 and CDR2 sequences are SGHDT and YYEEEE. The CDR3 totals 13 residues. CDR3 nucleotide sequence: TGTGCCAGCAGCACGGACACAAACTATGGCTACACCTTC. It translates to CASSTDTNYGYTF.